This TCR beta chain was identified in a study of early T cells in non-severe SARS-CoV-2 infection. Study-level background: With bulk RNA from unsorted whole blood as input, sequencing yielded unpaired chains. Regarding the study as a whole: Missing private and CD4 specificities, VDJdb matching favored anti-spike CD8 responses.

The CDR3 extends over 13 amino acids. Trimming removed 5 bases at V and 5 bases at J, with 9 bases between. This clonotype occurred a few times. As yet, its antigen is unknown. Unique molecular identifiers were affixed to single, distinct cDNA molecules. Using its own MiXCR run on the 5' RACE reads, TCRdb lists one record per CDR3 protein. This table holds around 58,000 distinct CDR3 sequences, approximately 12% found once. This sequence was found in an adult who was a healthcare worker with PCR-confirmed SARS-CoV-2 infection or an uninfected control (not recorded which). The rearrangement links TRBV12-3 or TRBV12-4 to TRBJ2-2; D remains ambiguous. The sample was whole blood. Written as DNA, the CDR3 is TGTGCCAGCAGTCAAAGTCAAACCGGGGAGCTGTTTTTT. Protein product: CASSQSQTGELFF.